This TCR beta chain stems from a study of vaccination and CD4 T cells after COVID-19. TCRdb ran MiXCR on the PCR reads and lists one entry per CDR3 protein. The profile covers just under 30,000 distinct CDR3 sequences, with about 50% appearing a single time and 5.5% to 7.5% taken by the ten largest. The CDR3 sequence is 15 residues long. Germline trimming cut 4 bases from V and 7 bases from J; bases unmatched to any gene: 9. Germline loops: CDR1 MGHRA, CDR2 YSYEKL. Described time point: late sampling 161 to 241 days after vaccination in three convalescent patients. The rearrangement uses TRBV4-1 and TRBJ2-7, with TRBD2 matching over 11 bases. The origin of this receptor is a human donor who had recovered from COVID-19. The sample consisted of CD4+ T cells from blood, taken about 7 months after SARS-CoV-2 vaccination. The CDR3, as DNA: TGCGCCAGCAGCCGAGGGACTAGCGGAGGAGGGGAGCAGTACTTC. Residues: CASSRGTSGGGEQYF.